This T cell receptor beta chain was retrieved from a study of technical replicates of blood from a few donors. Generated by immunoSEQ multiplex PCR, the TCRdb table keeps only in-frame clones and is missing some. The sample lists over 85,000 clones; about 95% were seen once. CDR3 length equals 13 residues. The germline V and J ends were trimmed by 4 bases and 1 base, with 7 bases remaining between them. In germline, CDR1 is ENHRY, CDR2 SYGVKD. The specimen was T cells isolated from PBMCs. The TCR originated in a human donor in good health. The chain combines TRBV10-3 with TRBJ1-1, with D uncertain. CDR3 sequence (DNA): TGTGCCATCAGTGGTTTCAAGAACACTGAAGCTTTCTTT. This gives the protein CAISGFKNTEAFF.